This T cell receptor (beta chain) was recorded in a study of beta chain features in type 1 diabetes. Findings and limits, study-wide: Type 1 diabetes patients had moderately but significantly shorter TCRB CDR3s in all four CD4+ subsets. TCRB repertoires of naive, central memory and Treg cells appeared more similar among patients than among healthy donors. More deletions and fewer insertions at VDJ junctions were seen in type 1 diabetes patients.

In germline, CDR1 is SGDLS, CDR2 YYNGEE. Trimming stripped 4 bases from V and 6 bases from J, with 16 bases between. The CDR3 spans 15 residues. As to this clone: Its specificity is unknown.

By way of CD45RO/CCR7/CD25/CD127/CD95/CD27, the CD4+ regulatory, stem cell-like memory, central memory and naive cells were sorted. Expressed TCRB transcripts were sequenced because the isolated RNA had all been reverse transcribed beforehand. Sequencing of naive, central memory and regulatory T cell samples gave an average of approximately 3.5 million reads. Assay used: immunoSEQ multiplex PCR; TCRdb lists only in-frame clones, some missing. The sample yields around 710,000 clones, under 15% seen once. Material for sequencing was naive CD4+ T cells from blood. The clonotype originates from a young man with type 1 diabetes. V and J are TRBV9 and TRBJ1-4; D gene uncertain. The CDR3 region has the DNA TGTGCCAGCAGCCCTACGAGTTGGAGGGATGAAAAACTGTTTTTT. Its translation is CASSPTSWRDEKLFF.